This T cell receptor beta chain was sequenced for a study of cytomegalovirus exposure and HLA in healthy donors. The CDR3 totals 15 residues. Germline-derived CDR1 and CDR2 are SGHVS and FQNEAQ. Of note for this clone: Compared with germline, one end of the junction differs, possibly owing to a read error.

PCR was performed using 60 Vbeta and 13 Jbeta primers. The protocol was immunoSEQ multiplex PCR, while the TCRdb copy is restricted to in-frame clones and leaves out a portion. The data hold some 100,000 clones, with roughly 76% observed a single time. The sample taken for sequencing was PBMCs. The receptor comes from a man aged 35 to 55 in good health and CMV-seronegative. The genes are TRBV7-8 and TRBJ1-4; 7 positions agree with TRBD1. For the CDR3, the DNA is TGTGCCAGCAGCTCGAGGACAGGAGTTAATCAAAAACTGTTTTTT. Translation: CASSSRTGVNQKLFF.